The clone carrying this T cell receptor beta chain has only a few counts. Antigen specificity is unknown. The method was immunoSEQ multiplex PCR; TCRdb's version includes in-frame clones alone and lacks a portion of them. Of about 110,000 clones in the sample, around 92% were seen once. This sample was included in a study of CD4+ T cells in melanoma. Study-wide results and limits: CD8+ T cell, macrophage and B cell function reportedly correlated with neoantigen-specific CD4+ T cells.

Sequencing used peripheral blood. The origin of this receptor is a human donor with melanoma.

The CDR3 spells CASIRGLFYEQYF. DNA of the CDR3: TGTGCCAGCATCCGGGGGCTCTTCTACGAGCAGTACTTC. V is TRBV6-1 and J is TRBJ2-7; the D call may be TRBD1 or TRBD2 (6 bases each). Trimming shortened V by 7 bases and J by 3 bases, and 13 bases separated the two germline ends. The germline CDR1 and CDR2 sequences are MNHNS and SASEGT. This CDR3 has 13 residues.